This TCR beta chain was observed in a study of memory CD4+ T cells and cytomegalovirus serostatus. About this clone itself: Germline is not matched at one junction end, which may reflect a read error.

In germline, CDR1 is SSHAT, CDR2 FNYEAQ (reference sequence). The CDR3 consists of 14 residues. The sort gate was single viable CD3+CD4+CD8-CD45RO+ cells for memory CD4+ T cells. CMV serostatus came from serum IgG against pp150, pp28, p38, p52. Clones were read by immunoSEQ multiplex PCR, and TCRdb kept only the in-frame ones, dropping some. The sample yields about 50,000 clones, 60% to 80% seen once. The clonotype originates from an adult in good health and CMV-seronegative. Sequencing was performed on memory CD4+ T cells from blood. The rearrangement joins TRBV7-7 to TRBJ2-7; D may be TRBD2 (5 bases). The CDR3 DNA follows: TGTGCTAGCAGCCCCTCGACGGGAACCTACGAGCAGTACTTC. It specifies CASSPSTGTYEQYF.